Each of the 26 T cell receptor beta chains below was sequenced from the same sample in a study of blood T cell repertoires in COVID-19. The table came from immunoSEQ multiplex PCR; TCRdb's copy has only in-frame clones and leaves some out. The sample yields about 190,000 clones, around 83% seen once. Sequenced sample: peripheral blood. The receptors come from a woman of 80 years or more with acute or convalescent COVID-19.

This clone has a handful of counts. The rearrangement uses TRBV28 and TRBJ1-2, with TRBD1 matching 10 bases. The trim removed 3 bases at V and 0 bases at J, leaving 4 bases unmatched. The CDR3 totals 16 residues. The V gene's germline CDR1 is MDHEN and CDR2 SYDVKM. CDR3 nucleotide sequence: TGTGCCAGCAGTTTCGGGACAGGGGAACCTAACTATGGCTACACCTTC. Translating it yields CASSFGTGEPNYGYTF.

The chain's CDR3 is CASSEKLAGGTQYF. In nucleotides, the CDR3 is TGTGCCAGCAGTGAGAAGCTAGCGGGAGGTACGCAGTATTTT. The chain joins TRBV2 to TRBJ2-3; 11 bases agree with TRBD2. Looked up from germline, CDR1 is SNHLY and CDR2 is FYNNEI. The CDR3 is 14 residues long. The J segment lost 8 bases and the V segment lost 3 bases, leaving 4 bases of the junction unmatched.

This chain uses TRBV7-6 with TRBJ2-1; D uncertain. This CDR3 is 16 amino acids long. Germline CDR1 is SGHVS and CDR2 is FNYEAQ. V was trimmed by 4 bases and J by 1 base, leaving 14 bases between them. CDR3 sequence: CASSSPRGGSYNEQFF. DNA of the CDR3: TGTGCCAGCAGCTCCCCTCGAGGCGGTTCCTACAATGAGCAGTTCTTC.

CDR3 sequence (DNA): TGTGCCTGGAGTGTCCGTCCCGGGACAGGGGAAGAAAAACTGTTTTTT. This encodes CAWSVRPGTGEEKLFF. The V call is TRBV30, the J call TRBJ1-4, with 10 bases matching TRBD1. Germline V CDR1 and CDR2: GTSNPN, SVGIG (reference sequence). With 0 bases clipped from V and 8 bases from J, the junction kept 9 bases outside the gene matches. The CDR3 sequence is 16 residues long.

The genes are TRBV7-3 and TRBJ2-5; D is uncertain. The CDR3 sequence is 14 residues long. The germline gives CDR1 SGHTA, CDR2 FQGTGA. V was pared by 1 base and J by 3 bases, with 9 bases between. This CDR3 reads CASSLSGSEETQYF. The CDR3 DNA sequence: TGTGCCAGCAGCTTAAGCGGCAGCGAAGAGACCCAGTACTTC.

This chain uses TRBV27 with TRBJ1-6; D gene unclear. Trimming stripped 3 bases from V and 6 bases from J, with 9 bases between. CDR3 length: 14 residues. Germline V gene sequence: CDR1 MNHEY, CDR2 SMNVEV (reference sequence). For the CDR3, the DNA is TGTGCCAGCAGTTTCTCCAGACTTAATTCACCCCTCCACTTT. This translates into CASSFSRLNSPLHF.

V and J are TRBV10-3 and TRBJ1-1; a possible D gene is TRBD1 (6 bases). Germline V CDR1 and CDR2: ENHRY, SYGVKD. This CDR3 spans 15 amino acids. The V gene lost 7 bases and the J gene lost 3 bases, with 18 bases spanning the gap. In nucleotides, the CDR3 is TGTGCCATCAACGAGGGGACAAATAGCGACACTGAAGCTTTCTTT. Residues: CAINEGTNSDTEAFF.

This clone was observed a single time. The same CDR3 arises from other DNA sequences in this sample as well. V and J are TRBV5-4 and TRBJ1-4, with TRBD1 matching over 8 bases. The length of the CDR3 is 14 residues. Germline assignment: CDR1 SGHNT and CDR2 YYREEE (reference sequence). Germline trimming cut 0 bases from V and 7 bases from J; bases unmatched to any gene: 2. CDR3 in DNA: TGTGCCAGCAGCTTGGACAGGGGGGGTGAAAAACTGTTTTTT. This encodes CASSLDRGGEKLFF.

The gene calls are TRBV18 and TRBJ2-5; TRBD2 is a possible D gene (5 bases). Germline assignment: CDR1 KGHSH and CDR2 LQKENI. V was shortened by 4 bases and J by 2 bases, with 14 bases between the two germline ends. The CDR3 totals 15 residues. The CDR3 region is CASSLDTGNQETQYF. The CDR3 DNA follows: TGTGCCAGCTCACTCGACACGGGGAATCAAGAGACCCAGTACTTC.

The chain has TRBV4-3 and TRBJ1-2; D is ambiguous. Germline assignment: CDR1 LGHNA and CDR2 YSLEER. There are 17 residues in the CDR3. V was cut by 2 bases and J by 0 bases, with 16 bases left in between. CDR3: CASSQSWRAETNYGYTF. The CDR3 DNA is TGCGCCAGCAGCCAATCATGGAGGGCAGAGACTAACTATGGCTACACCTTC.

The J gene is TRBJ2-1, the V gene TRBV7-2; the D gene is possibly TRBD2 (5 bases). V was clipped by 5 bases and J by 1 base, with 9 bases between them. The CDR3 runs to 14 residues. Germline-derived CDR1 and CDR2 are SGHTA and FQGNSA. The CDR3 coding sequence is TGTGCCAGCAGCCGGAGGCGATCCTACAATGAGCAGTTCTTC. It translates to CASSRRRSYNEQFF.

The J gene is TRBJ2-1, the V gene TRBV15; TRBD2 is a possible D gene (6 bases). CDR3 size: 13 residues. Germline-derived CDR1 and CDR2 are LNHNV and YYDKDF (reference sequence). Trimming left V 0 bases short and J 9 bases short, with 9 bases between. CDR3: CATSRERDGEQFF. Written as DNA, the CDR3 is TGTGCCACCAGCAGAGAGCGGGATGGTGAGCAGTTCTTC.

Remarks on this clone: Other nucleotide sequences in the sample specify the same CDR3. V usage is TRBV28 and J usage is TRBJ2-5; D call uncertain. Germline V gives CDR1 MDHEN, CDR2 SYDVKM. The CDR3 covers 12 residues. Trimming cost V 2 bases and J 4 bases, with 5 bases left between them. The CDR3 nucleotides read TGTGCCAGCAGTTTACTAAGAGAGACCCAGTACTTC. Its protein is CASSLLRETQYF.

The V call is TRBV11-2, the J call TRBJ2-3, with a weak D call TRBD2 (6 bases). CDR1 is SGHAT and CDR2 is FQNNGV in the germline V gene. This CDR3 spans 14 amino acids. V lost 7 bases and J 6 bases, leaving 17 bases between the germline ends. The CDR3 region is CASTLSGATDTQYF. The CDR3 DNA is TGTGCCAGCACCCTCTCGGGAGCGACGGATACGCAGTATTTT.

The chain is built from TRBV29-1 and TRBJ1-2; D remains ambiguous. V was pared by 5 bases and J by 8 bases, with 18 bases between. Germline V lookup: CDR1 SQVTM, CDR2 ANQGSEA. The CDR3 has 13 amino acids. The CDR3 nucleotides read TGCAGCGTTTATTCCCCCGGGTCGGAGGGCTACACCTTC. Translation gives CSVYSPGSEGYTF.

The chain recombines TRBV3-1 (or the pseudogene TRBV3-2) with TRBJ2-3; perhaps TRBD2 as D (5 bases). This CDR3 has 16 amino acids. Germline V gives CDR1 LGHDT, CDR2 YNNKEL (reference sequence). V lost 1 base and J 6 bases, leaving 17 bases between the germline ends. In DNA, the CDR3 is TGTGCCAGCAGCCAAGGCGACTATATGTCCCGGGATACGCAGTATTTT. Its protein is CASSQGDYMSRDTQYF.

The chain carries TRBV19 and TRBJ2-2, with 8 positions matching TRBD2. The CDR3 extends over 18 amino acids. Germline V gene data show CDR1 as LNHDA and CDR2 as SQIVND (reference sequence). V was pared by 5 bases and J by 1 base, with 12 bases of the junction left unmatched. The CDR3 DNA is TGTGCCAGTAGTCTTTACCGAACGGGAGGGGGGAACACCGGGGAGCTGTTTTTT. Translation gives CASSLYRTGGGNTGELFF.

This chain links TRBV4-3 with TRBJ2-7, with TRBD1 matching over 10 bases. After removal of 2 bases from V and 4 bases from J, the junction contained 8 bases not matched to a gene. Looked up from germline, CDR1 is LGHNA and CDR2 is YSLEER. This CDR3 is built from 16 residues. CDR3 coding DNA: TGCGCCAGCAGCCAATACCGGGACAGGGGTTCTTACGAGCAGTACTTC. This encodes CASSQYRDRGSYEQYF.

The sample holds one count of this clone. The rearrangement joins TRBV28 to TRBJ1-2; D possibly corresponds to TRBD1 (6 bases). The CDR3 length is 15 residues. Germline CDR1 and CDR2: MDHEN and SYDVKM. Trimming pared 2 bases from V and 5 bases from J, leaving 15 bases between. The CDR3 loop is CASSLGLTGKYGYTF. CDR3 nucleotides: TGTGCCAGCAGTTTAGGGCTAACAGGGAAGTATGGCTACACCTTC.

This chain joins TRBV7-2 and TRBJ2-7; the D gene is possibly TRBD2 (5 bases). Between the trimmed V and J ends, which lost 5 bases and 4 bases, there was a span of 18 bases. Looked up from germline, CDR1 is SGHTA and CDR2 is FQGNSA. The CDR3 consists of 15 residues. CDR3 in DNA: TGTGCCAGCAGCGACGGGATACAAGGGAAGTACGAGCAGTACTTC. Amino acids: CASSDGIQGKYEQYF.

This clone has only a few counts. This chain connects TRBV5-1 to TRBJ1-1, with TRBD1 matching 7 bases. V shed 3 bases and J 3 bases; nucleotides not matched to a gene: 2. The CDR3 totals 13 residues. Per germline, CDR1 SGHRS and CDR2 YFSETQ. The CDR3 DNA reads TGCGCCAGCAGCTCCACAGGGGACACTGAAGCTTTCTTT. This codes for CASSSTGDTEAFF.

The V call is TRBV30, the J call TRBJ1-5, with D uncertain. Germline-derived CDR1 and CDR2 are GTSNPN and SVGIG (reference sequence). CDR3 length: 14 residues. The germline V and J ends were trimmed by 0 bases and 7 bases, with 13 bases remaining between them. In DNA form, the CDR3 reads TGTGCCTGGAGTGTACTTGAAGAGAACCAGCCCCAGCATTTT. This encodes CAWSVLEENQPQHF.

With regard to this clone: The junction departs from the called germline gene at one end, perhaps through a read error. V gene TRBV7-7 combines with J gene TRBJ2-3; 12 bases line up with TRBD2. The CDR3 sequence is 16 residues long. Germline assignment: CDR1 SSHAT and CDR2 FNYEAQ (reference sequence). CDR3 in amino acids: CASSLTSGSPDDTQYF. The CDR3 nucleotides read TGTGCTAGCAGCTTGACTAGCGGGAGCCCGGACGATACGCAGTATTTT.

The count of this clone is one. The CDR3 loop is CASWRGLNYNEQFF. The CDR3 nucleotides read TGTGCCAGCTGGAGGGGACTCAACTACAATGAGCAGTTCTTC. The chain has TRBV6-6 and TRBJ2-1; TRBD2 might be the D (6 bases). This CDR3 spans 14 amino acids. Trimming pared 8 bases from V and 3 bases from J, leaving 14 bases between. Germline assignment: CDR1 MNHNY and CDR2 SVGAGI (reference sequence).

The chain is built from TRBV15 and TRBJ1-3; D gene ambiguous. The CDR3 loop spans 16 amino acids. The germline V and J ends were trimmed by 1 base and 0 bases, with 10 bases remaining between them. From germline, CDR1 is LNHNV and CDR2 YYDKDF (reference sequence). In nucleotides, the CDR3 is TGTGCCACCAGCAGAGTAAAGGGAGACTCTGGAAACACCATATATTTT. Protein: CATSRVKGDSGNTIYF.

The sample holds a few counts of this clone. The chain carries TRBV12-5 and TRBJ1-2; 7 bases line up with TRBD1. Germline assignment: CDR1 LGHNT and CDR2 FRNRAP. CDR3 length equals 17 residues. The V and J ends lost 2 bases and 4 bases, in that order; junction bases with no gene match: 13. CDR3 region: CASGLWRVTGTLYGYTF. As DNA, the CDR3 is TGTGCTAGTGGTTTGTGGCGGGTGACAGGGACTCTCTATGGCTACACCTTC.